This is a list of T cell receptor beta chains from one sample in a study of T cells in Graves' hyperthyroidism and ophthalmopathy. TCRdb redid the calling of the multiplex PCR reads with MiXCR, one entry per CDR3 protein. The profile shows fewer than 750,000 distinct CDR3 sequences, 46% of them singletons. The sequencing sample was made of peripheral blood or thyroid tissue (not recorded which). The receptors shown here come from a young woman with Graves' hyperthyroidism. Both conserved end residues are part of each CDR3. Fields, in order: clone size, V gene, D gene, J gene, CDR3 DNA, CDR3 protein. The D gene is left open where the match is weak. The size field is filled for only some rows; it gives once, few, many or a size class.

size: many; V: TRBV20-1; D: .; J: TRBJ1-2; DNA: TGCAGTGCTAGAGACCTGGGGGGACCTCTGGGTCCTAACTATGGCTACACCTTC; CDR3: CSARDLGGPLGPNYGYTF
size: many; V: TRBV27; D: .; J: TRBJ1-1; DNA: TGTGCCAGCAGTATGGACGGGGGAGAAGCTTTCTTT; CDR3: CASSMDGGEAFF
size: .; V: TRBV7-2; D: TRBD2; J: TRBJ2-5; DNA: TGTGCCAGTAGTTACAGGGGGACTAGCGCGTCTGGGGGGGCCCAGTACTTC; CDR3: CASSYRGTSASGGAQYF
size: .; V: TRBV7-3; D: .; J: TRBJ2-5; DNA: TGTGCCAGCAGCTCGTCCCCCACCGGGGCCCAGTACTTC; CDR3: CASSSSPTGAQYF
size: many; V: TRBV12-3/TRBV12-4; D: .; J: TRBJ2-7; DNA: TGTGCCAGCAATCGACTAGGGTCCTACGAGCAGTACTTC; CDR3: CASNRLGSYEQYF
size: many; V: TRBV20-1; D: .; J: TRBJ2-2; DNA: TGCAGTGCTAGCTCGGGGACTGCTACCGGGGAGCTGTTTTTT; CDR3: CSASSGTATGELFF
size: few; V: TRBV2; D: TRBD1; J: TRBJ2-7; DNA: TGTGCCAGCAGTGGACAGGGGGGATCCTACGAGCAGTACTTC; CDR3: CASSGQGGSYEQYF
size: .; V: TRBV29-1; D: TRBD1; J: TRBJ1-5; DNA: TGCAGCGTGCGGACAGGGGCCGTCAATGAGCATTTT; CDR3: CSVRTGAVNEHF
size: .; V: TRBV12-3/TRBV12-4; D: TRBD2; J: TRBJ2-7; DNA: TGTGCCAGCAGTGTAGCGGGTGAATATGGGAATGAGCAGTACTTC; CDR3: CASSVAGEYGNEQYF
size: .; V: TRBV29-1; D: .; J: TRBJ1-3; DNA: TGCAGCGTTGAACCACAGGGCGGTTCTGGCTACACCATATATTTT; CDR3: CSVEPQGGSGYTIYF
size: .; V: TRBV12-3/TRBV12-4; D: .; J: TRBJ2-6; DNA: TGTGCCAGCAGTTTAGGGACAGCCTCTGGGGCCAACGTCCTGACTTTC; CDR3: CASSLGTASGANVLTF
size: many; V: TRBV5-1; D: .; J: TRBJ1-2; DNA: TGCGCCAGCAGCTTGGTTCGGGGCTATGGCTACACCTTC; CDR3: CASSLVRGYGYTF
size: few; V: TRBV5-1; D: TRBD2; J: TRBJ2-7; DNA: TGCGCCAGCAGCGAGACTAGCGGGGCTTTTTACGAGCAGTACTTC; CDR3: CASSETSGAFYEQYF
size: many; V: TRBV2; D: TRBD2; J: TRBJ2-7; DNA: TGTGCCAGCAGCCTCCGGTTGAGCGGGAACTACGAGCAGTACTTC; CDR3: CASSLRLSGNYEQYF
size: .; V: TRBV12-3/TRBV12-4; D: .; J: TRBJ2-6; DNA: TGTGCCAGCAGTTTAAACGCGCGGGATCCAGGGGTCGCTGGGGCCAACGTCCTGACTTTC; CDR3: CASSLNARDPGVAGANVLTF
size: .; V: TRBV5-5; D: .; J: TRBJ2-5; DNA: TGTGCCAGCAGACTTATTGTTGGCATGGCAGGGAAGGAAGAGACCCAGTACTTC; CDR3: CASRLIVGMAGKEETQYF
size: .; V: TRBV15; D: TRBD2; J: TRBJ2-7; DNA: TGTGCCACCAGCAGAGATACTAGCGGGGGTTACAATGAGCAGTACTTC; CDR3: CATSRDTSGGYNEQYF
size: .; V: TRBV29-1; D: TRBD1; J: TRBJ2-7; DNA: TGCAGCCCCGGGACAGGGTCCTACGAGCAGTACTTC; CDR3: CSPGTGSYEQYF
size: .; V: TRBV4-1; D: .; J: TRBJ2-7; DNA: TGCGCCAGCAGCCAAGGGGTCCTATCCTACGAGCAGTACTTC; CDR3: CASSQGVLSYEQYF
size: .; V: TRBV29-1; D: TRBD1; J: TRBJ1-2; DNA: TGCAGCAGTGTACAGGGGGCAGATGGCTACACCTTC; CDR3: CSSVQGADGYTF
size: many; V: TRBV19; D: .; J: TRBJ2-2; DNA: TGTGCCAGTAGTAGTTATAGCGGACGTAACACCGGGGAGCTGTTTTTT; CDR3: CASSSYSGRNTGELFF
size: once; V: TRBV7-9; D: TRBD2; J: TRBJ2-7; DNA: TGTGCCAGTGCGACTAGCGGGGCGTACGAGCAGTACTTC; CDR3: CASATSGAYEQYF
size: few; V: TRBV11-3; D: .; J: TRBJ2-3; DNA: TGTGCCAGCAGCCCCATACCCGGGGGGCGGGATACGCAGTATTTT; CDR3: CASSPIPGGRDTQYF
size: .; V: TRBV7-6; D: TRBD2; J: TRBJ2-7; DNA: TGTGCCAGCAGCGGGAGGGGCACGTACTTC; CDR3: CASSGRGTYF
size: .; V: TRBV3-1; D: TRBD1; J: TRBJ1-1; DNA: TGTGCCAGCAGTTTACAGGGGGCGGCGACTGAAGCTTTCTTT; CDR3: CASSLQGAATEAFF
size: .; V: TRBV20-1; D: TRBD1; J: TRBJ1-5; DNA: TGCAGACGTCAGGGGGGCAATCAGCCCCAGCATTTT; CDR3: CRRQGGNQPQHF
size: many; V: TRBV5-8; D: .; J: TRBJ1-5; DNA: TGTGCCAGCAGCTCCGTGGGTCAGCCCCAGCATTTT; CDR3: CASSSVGQPQHF
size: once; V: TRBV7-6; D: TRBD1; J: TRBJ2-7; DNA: TGTGCCAGCTCACCACCGGTGGGGACAGGGTCAGGCGAGCAGTACTTC; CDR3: CASSPPVGTGSGEQYF
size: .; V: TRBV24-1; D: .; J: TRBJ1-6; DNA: TGTGCCACCAGTGATCCTAAGGCGGGATCGGGATCCTATAATTCACCCCTCCACTTT; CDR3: CATSDPKAGSGSYNSPLHF
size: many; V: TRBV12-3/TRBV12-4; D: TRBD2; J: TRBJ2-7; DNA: TGTGCCAGCAGGCTAGCGGGAGGCTACGAGCAGTACTTC; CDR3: CASRLAGGYEQYF
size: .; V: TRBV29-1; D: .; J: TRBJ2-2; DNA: TGCAGCTTGGTTGTTGGGAACACCGGGGAGCTGTTTTTT; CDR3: CSLVVGNTGELFF
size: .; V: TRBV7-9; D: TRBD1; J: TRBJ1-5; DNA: TGTGCCAGCAGCGCCAGGACAGGGGAGGGACAGCCCCAGCATTTT; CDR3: CASSARTGEGQPQHF
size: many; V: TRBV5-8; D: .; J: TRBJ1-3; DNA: TGTGCCAGCAGCAGACTAGGTCTCGGCTCTGGAAACACCATATATTTT; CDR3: CASSRLGLGSGNTIYF
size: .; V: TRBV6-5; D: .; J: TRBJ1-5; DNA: TGTGCCAGCAGTTCCCAGGCTTCCTACCAGCCCCAGCATTTT; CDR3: CASSSQASYQPQHF
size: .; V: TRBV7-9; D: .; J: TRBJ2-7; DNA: TGTGCCAGCAGCATTGAGAAAGGCCGGGACTACGAGCAGTACTTC; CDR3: CASSIEKGRDYEQYF
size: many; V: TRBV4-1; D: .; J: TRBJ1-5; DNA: TGCGCCAGCAGCCAAGCCGGGACCCAGCCCCAGCATTTT; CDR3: CASSQAGTQPQHF
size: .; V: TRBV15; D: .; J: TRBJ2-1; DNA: TGTGCCACCAGTAGAGGCTTAGGAGGGGGCGATGAGCAGTTCTTC; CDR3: CATSRGLGGGDEQFF
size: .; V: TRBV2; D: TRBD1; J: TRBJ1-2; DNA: TGTGCCAGCAGTGTTTGGACAGGGCTAGAGAGTGGCTACACCTTC; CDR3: CASSVWTGLESGYTF
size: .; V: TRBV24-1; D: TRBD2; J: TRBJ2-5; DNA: TGTGCCACCAGTGATTCCCTCCGACTAGCGGGGCAAGAGACCCAGTACTTC; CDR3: CATSDSLRLAGQETQYF
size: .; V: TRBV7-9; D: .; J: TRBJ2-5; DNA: TGTGCCAGCAGCTGGGGGGGGAGGACAGGGTTGTTC; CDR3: CASSWGGRTGLF
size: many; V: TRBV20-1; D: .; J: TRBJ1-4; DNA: TGCAGTGCTAGGAGGCAGGCGGAGGAAAAACTGTTTTTT; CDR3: CSARRQAEEKLFF
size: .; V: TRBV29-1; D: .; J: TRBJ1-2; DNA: TGCAGATCGGACACTAACTATGGCTACACCTTC; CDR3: CRSDTNYGYTF
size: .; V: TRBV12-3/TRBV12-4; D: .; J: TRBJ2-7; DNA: TGTGCCAGCACCCCTCTGAGCGTAACAGGAGGCTTC; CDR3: CASTPLSVTGGF
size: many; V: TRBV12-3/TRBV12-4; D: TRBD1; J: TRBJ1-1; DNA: TGTGCCAGCAGTCTCACAATTAGGGGGCTTGAAGCTTTCTTT; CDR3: CASSLTIRGLEAFF
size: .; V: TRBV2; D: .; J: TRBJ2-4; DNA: TGTGCCACCGAAGTGACTCATCTAGCCAAAAACATTCAGTACTTC; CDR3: CATEVTHLAKNIQYF
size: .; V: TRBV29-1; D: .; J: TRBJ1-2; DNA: TGCAGCCTGGGACTAGAGCTCAATGGCTACACCTTC; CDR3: CSLGLELNGYTF
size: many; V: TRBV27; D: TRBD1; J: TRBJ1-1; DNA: TGTGCCATCAAGACAGGGAGTGAGGCTTTCTTT; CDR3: CAIKTGSEAFF
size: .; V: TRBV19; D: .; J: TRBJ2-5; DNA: TGTGCCAGTAGTGGGCAGGGGCTCAAGGAGACCCAGTACTTC; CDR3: CASSGQGLKETQYF
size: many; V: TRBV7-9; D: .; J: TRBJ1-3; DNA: TGTGCCACCGGGGGGGGAATCGGCTCTGGAAACACCATATATTTT; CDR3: CATGGGIGSGNTIYF
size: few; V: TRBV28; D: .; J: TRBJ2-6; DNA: TGTGCCAGCAGTCCCGTTTTGGGAGGGGGATTGGGGGCCAACGTCCTGACTTTC; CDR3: CASSPVLGGGLGANVLTF
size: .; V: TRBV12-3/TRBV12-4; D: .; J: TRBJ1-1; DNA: TGTGCCAGCAGCCAAGCCTCTGGGGGAGGTCGGGCCACTGAAGCTTTCTTT; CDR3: CASSQASGGGRATEAFF
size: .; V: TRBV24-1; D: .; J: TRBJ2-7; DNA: TGTGCCACCAGTGATTTGATTTCTGAGCAGTACTTC; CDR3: CATSDLISEQYF
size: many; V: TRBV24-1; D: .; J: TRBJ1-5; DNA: TGTGCCACCGGACGGGGGAATCAGCCCCAGCATTTT; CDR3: CATGRGNQPQHF
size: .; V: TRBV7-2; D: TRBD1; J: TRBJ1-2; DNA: TGTGCCAGCAGCTTAGAGGACAGGGGGCATTATGGCTACACCTTC; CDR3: CASSLEDRGHYGYTF
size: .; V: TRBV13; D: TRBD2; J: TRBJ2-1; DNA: TGCGCCAGCAGCTTGGCCCCTAGCGGGACTCCGGATGAGCAGTTCTTC; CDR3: CASSLAPSGTPDEQFF
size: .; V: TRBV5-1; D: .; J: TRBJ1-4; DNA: TGCGCCAGCAGCACAGGACTAGCGGGGGATGAAAAACTGTTTTTT; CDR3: CASSTGLAGDEKLFF
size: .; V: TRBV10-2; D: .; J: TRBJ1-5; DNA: TGCGCCAGCAGTGAGGAGCTAGCAAGGCCCCAGCATTTT; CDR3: CASSEELARPQHF
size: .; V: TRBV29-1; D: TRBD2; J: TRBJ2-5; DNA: TGCAGCGTTGAGAGCGGGAGCTTTGAGACCCAGTACTTC; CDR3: CSVESGSFETQYF
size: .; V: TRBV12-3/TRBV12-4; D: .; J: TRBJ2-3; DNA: TGTGCCAGCAGCCCGGTGGCAGACAGCACAGATACGCAGTATTTT; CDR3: CASSPVADSTDTQYF